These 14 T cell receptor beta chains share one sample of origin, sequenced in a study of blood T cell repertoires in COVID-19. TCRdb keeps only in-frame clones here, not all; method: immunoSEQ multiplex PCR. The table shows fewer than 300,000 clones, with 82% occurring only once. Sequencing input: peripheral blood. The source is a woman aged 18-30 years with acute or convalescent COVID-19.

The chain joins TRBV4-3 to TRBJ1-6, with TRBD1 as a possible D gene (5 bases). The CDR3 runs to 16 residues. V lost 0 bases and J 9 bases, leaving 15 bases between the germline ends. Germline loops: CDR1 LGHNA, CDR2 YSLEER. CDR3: CASSQEPRGGSSPLHF. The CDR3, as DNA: TGCGCCAGCAGCCAAGAGCCCCGCGGGGGGAGTTCACCCCTCCACTTT.

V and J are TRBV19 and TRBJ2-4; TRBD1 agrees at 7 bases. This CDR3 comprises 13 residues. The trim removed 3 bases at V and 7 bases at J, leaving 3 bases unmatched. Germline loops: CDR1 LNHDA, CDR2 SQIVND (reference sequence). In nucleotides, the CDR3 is TGTGCCAGTAGTATCCCACAGGGGAACATTCAGTACTTC. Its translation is CASSIPQGNIQYF.

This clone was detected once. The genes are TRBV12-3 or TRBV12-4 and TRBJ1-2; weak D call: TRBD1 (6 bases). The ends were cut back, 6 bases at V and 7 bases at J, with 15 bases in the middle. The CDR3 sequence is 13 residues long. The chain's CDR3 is CASRQQGRGGYTF. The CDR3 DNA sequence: TGTGCCAGCAGGCAACAGGGTAGGGGTGGCTACACCTTC.

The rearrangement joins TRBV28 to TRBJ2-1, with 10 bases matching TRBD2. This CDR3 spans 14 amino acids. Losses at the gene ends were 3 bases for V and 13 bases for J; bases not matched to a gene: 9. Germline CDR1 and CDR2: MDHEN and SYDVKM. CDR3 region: CASSLEREGLRQFF. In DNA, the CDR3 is TGTGCCAGCAGTTTGGAGCGGGAGGGTTTGAGACAGTTCTTC.

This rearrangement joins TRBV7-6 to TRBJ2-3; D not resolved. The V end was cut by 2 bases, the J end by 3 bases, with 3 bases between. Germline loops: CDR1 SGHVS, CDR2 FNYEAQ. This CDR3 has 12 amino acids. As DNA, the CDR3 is TGTGCCAGCAGCTTATTAACAGATACGCAGTATTTT. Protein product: CASSLLTDTQYF.

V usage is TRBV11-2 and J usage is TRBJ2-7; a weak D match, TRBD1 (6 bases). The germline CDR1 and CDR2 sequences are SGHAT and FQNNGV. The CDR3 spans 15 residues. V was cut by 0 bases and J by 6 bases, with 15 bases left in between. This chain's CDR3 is CASSLDWAPGAEQYF. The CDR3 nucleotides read TGTGCCAGCAGCTTAGATTGGGCCCCAGGGGCCGAGCAGTACTTC.

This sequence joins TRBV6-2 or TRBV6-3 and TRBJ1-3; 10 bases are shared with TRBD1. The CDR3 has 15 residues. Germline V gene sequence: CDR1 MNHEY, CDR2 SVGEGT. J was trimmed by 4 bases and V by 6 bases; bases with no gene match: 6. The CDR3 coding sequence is TGTGCCAGCAGCTCTGGGACAGGGGACGGAAACACCATATATTTT. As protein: CASSSGTGDGNTIYF.

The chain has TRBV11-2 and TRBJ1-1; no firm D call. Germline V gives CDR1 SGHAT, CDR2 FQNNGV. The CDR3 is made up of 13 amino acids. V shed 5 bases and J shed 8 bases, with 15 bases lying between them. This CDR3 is CASSLTMLREAFF. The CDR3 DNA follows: TGTGCCAGCAGCCTAACAATGCTGAGGGAAGCTTTCTTT.

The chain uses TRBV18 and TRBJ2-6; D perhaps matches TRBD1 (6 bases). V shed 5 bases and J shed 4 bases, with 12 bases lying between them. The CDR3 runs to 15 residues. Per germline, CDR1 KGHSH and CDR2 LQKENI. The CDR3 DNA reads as TGTGCCAGCTCAAGGGCAGGGGACGGGGCCAACGTCCTGACTTTC. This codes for CASSRAGDGANVLTF.

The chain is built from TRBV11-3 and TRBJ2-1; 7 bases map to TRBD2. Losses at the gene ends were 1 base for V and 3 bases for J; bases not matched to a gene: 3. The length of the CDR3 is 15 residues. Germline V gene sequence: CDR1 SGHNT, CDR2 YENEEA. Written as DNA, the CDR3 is TGTGCCAGCAGCTTAGTAACTAGCGACTACAATGAGCAGTTCTTC. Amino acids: CASSLVTSDYNEQFF.

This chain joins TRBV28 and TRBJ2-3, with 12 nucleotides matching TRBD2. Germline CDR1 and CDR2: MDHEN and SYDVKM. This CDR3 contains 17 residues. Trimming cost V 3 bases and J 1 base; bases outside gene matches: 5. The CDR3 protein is CASSFPTSGSGTDTQYF. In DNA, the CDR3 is TGTGCCAGCAGTTTCCCGACTAGCGGGAGTGGCACAGATACGCAGTATTTT.

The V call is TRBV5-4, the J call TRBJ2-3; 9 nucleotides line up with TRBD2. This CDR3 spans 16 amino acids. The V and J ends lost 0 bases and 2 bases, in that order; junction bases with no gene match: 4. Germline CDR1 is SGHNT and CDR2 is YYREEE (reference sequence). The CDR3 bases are TGTGCCAGCAGCTTGGCAGCGGGAGGTTCCACAGATACGCAGTATTTT. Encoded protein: CASSLAAGGSTDTQYF.

CDR3 region: CASSRHLQGGSSPLHF. CDR3 sequence (DNA): TGTGCCAGCAGCCGACACTTGCAAGGGGGAAGTTCACCCCTCCACTTT. The V call is TRBV6-2 or TRBV6-3, the J call TRBJ1-6, with D possibly matching TRBD1 (6 bases). Trimming left V 6 bases short and J 9 bases short, with 21 bases between. Germline V lookup: CDR1 MNHEY, CDR2 SVGEGT. The CDR3 loop spans 16 amino acids.

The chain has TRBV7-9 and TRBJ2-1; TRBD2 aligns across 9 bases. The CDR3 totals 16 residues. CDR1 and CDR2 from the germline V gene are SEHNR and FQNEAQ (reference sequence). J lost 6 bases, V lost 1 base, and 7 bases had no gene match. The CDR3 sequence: CASSLGREGRRNEQFF. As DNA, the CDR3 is TGTGCCAGCAGCTTAGGGCGGGAGGGCCGCCGCAATGAGCAGTTCTTC.